A single sample gave rise to the 22 T cell receptor beta chains below, sequenced in a study of shared clonotypes between healthy human individuals. Using immunoSEQ multiplex PCR, the repertoire was profiled, and TCRdb retains in-frame clones only, with some absent. The sample has about 600,000 clones; around 97% are singletons. Specimen: naive CD4+ T cells sorted from blood. Subset given: CD45RA+ positively selected. Receptors were obtained from a woman younger than 45 in good health.

This clone has a single count. The CDR3 nucleotides are TGTGCCAGCAGTTCAGGGGGCTTGGGGACCGGGGAGCTGTTTTTT. It translates to CASSSGGLGTGELFF. V and J are TRBV28 and TRBJ2-2; 8 positions agree with TRBD1. Trimming removed 4 bases from V and 5 bases from J; junction bases left unmatched: 6. The CDR3 extends over 15 amino acids. CDR1 MDHEN and CDR2 SYDVKM come from the germline V gene.

The V call is TRBV2, the J call TRBJ2-7, with D unresolved. Germline CDR1 reads SNHLY; CDR2 reads FYNNEI. Trimming left V 7 bases short and J 0 bases short, with 4 bases between. The CDR3 runs to 11 residues. DNA of the CDR3: TGTGCCAGCACTAGCTCCTACGAGCAGTACTTC. Its translation is CASTSSYEQYF.

The chain employs TRBV5-4 and TRBJ2-3; D not resolved. In germline, CDR1 is SGHNT, CDR2 YYREEE (reference sequence). CDR3 length equals 12 residues. V lost 7 bases and J lost 3, with 9 bases in between. CDR3 region: CASRIDTDTQYF. The CDR3 DNA reads TGTGCCAGCCGAATTGATACAGATACGCAGTATTTT.

The rearrangement joins TRBV14 to TRBJ2-7, with D unresolved. The V gene's germline CDR1 is SGHDN and CDR2 FVKESK. CDR3 size: 14 residues. V was trimmed by 4 bases and J by 6 bases, leaving 16 bases between them. The CDR3 here is CASSLDWNFSEQYF. For the CDR3, the DNA is TGTGCCAGCAGCCTTGACTGGAACTTCAGCGAGCAGTACTTC.

The chain uses TRBV7-3 and TRBJ2-3, with D possibly called TRBD1 or TRBD2 (5 bases each). This CDR3 region has 12 residues. Germline loops: CDR1 SGHTA, CDR2 FQGTGA. V dropped 5 bases and J dropped 10 bases, with 13 bases sitting between them. CDR3 coding DNA: TGTGCCAGCAGCGCCCAATCGGGGCCGCAGTATTTT. Protein product: CASSAQSGPQYF.

V is TRBV7-6 and J is TRBJ2-5; D perhaps matches TRBD2 (5 bases). The germline V and J ends were trimmed by 2 bases and 5 bases, with 15 bases remaining between them. This CDR3 has 15 residues. CDR1 SGHVS and CDR2 FNYEAQ come from the germline V gene. The DNA for the CDR3 is TGTGCCAGCAGCTTATATGGACCGGAGCGGGAGACCCAGTACTTC. Translating it yields CASSLYGPERETQYF.

The chain joins TRBV6-5 to TRBJ2-7; possible D gene TRBD1, 6 bases. Trimming took off 9 bases at V and 1 base at J, with 13 bases between the two ends. The germline V gene encodes CDR1 MNHEY and CDR2 SVGAGI. The CDR3 consists of 13 residues. CDR3 protein: CASKTGGSYEQYF. The CDR3 nucleotides are TGTGCCAGTAAGACAGGTGGGTCCTACGAGCAGTACTTC.

The chain couples TRBV5-4 to TRBJ2-5; a possible D gene is TRBD1 (5 bases). The germline CDR1 and CDR2 sequences are SGHNT and YYREEE (reference sequence). The length of the CDR3 is 15 residues. V was cut by 4 bases and J by 0 bases, with 13 bases left in between. The CDR3: CASSPRWTNQETQYF. CDR3 bases: TGTGCCAGCAGCCCCCGGTGGACAAACCAAGAGACCCAGTACTTC.

This chain joins TRBV6-6 and TRBJ2-7; no clear D gene. Germline CDR1 is MNHNY and CDR2 is SVGAGI (reference sequence). This CDR3 region has 12 residues. With 0 bases removed from V and 5 bases from J, the gap between germline ends came to 5 bases. CDR3 sequence reads: CASSYSGDEQYF. CDR3 nucleotide sequence: TGTGCCAGCAGTTACTCTGGTGACGAGCAGTACTTC.

The CDR3 reads CAWSDLWGSNEQFF. The CDR3 region has the DNA TGTGCCTGGAGCGATCTCTGGGGGAGCAATGAGCAGTTCTTC. The rearrangement links TRBV30 to TRBJ2-1; perhaps D is TRBD1 or TRBD2 (5 bases each). Trimming shortened V by 3 bases and J by 6 bases, and 15 bases separated the two germline ends. Germline lookup yields CDR1 GTSNPN and CDR2 SVGIG (reference sequence). The CDR3 contains 14 residues.

This clone has a single count. V and J are TRBV28 and TRBJ2-7; D possibly corresponds to TRBD2 (5 bases). Trimming left V 2 bases short and J 7 bases short, with 18 bases between. The CDR3 is 15 residues long. Germline V gene data show CDR1 as MDHEN and CDR2 as SYDVKM. This CDR3 reads CASSLNPPAGPEQYF. CDR3 coding DNA: TGTGCCAGCAGTTTAAATCCCCCTGCGGGCCCTGAGCAGTACTTC.

In DNA form, the CDR3 reads TGCGCCAGCAGCCAAGAAGGGGGCCCCCCCAATGAGCAGTTCTTC. It translates to CASSQEGGPPNEQFF. The chain carries TRBV4-1 and TRBJ2-1; 7 nucleotides match TRBD1. V shed 0 bases, J shed 6 bases, and the junction held 5 bases outside the gene matches. The germline V gene encodes CDR1 MGHRA and CDR2 YSYEKL. The CDR3 has 15 residues.

The V and J genes are TRBV28 and TRBJ1-1; D gene ambiguous. Trimming removed 1 base at V and 5 bases at J, with 11 bases between. Germline CDR1 reads MDHEN; CDR2 reads SYDVKM. The CDR3 runs 14 residues. The chain's CDR3 is CASSLLTIGTEAFF. The CDR3 DNA sequence: TGTGCCAGCAGTTTATTAACGATAGGGACTGAAGCTTTCTTT.

The chain joins TRBV28 to TRBJ2-7; 9 positions match TRBD1. This CDR3 is 15 amino acids long. V was clipped by 4 bases and J by 3 bases; unmatched bases: 7. Germline lookup yields CDR1 MDHEN and CDR2 SYDVKM. The DNA for the CDR3 is TGTGCCAGCAGTTCCGGGACAGGGACGTTCTACGAGCAGTACTTC. It yields the protein CASSSGTGTFYEQYF.

CDR3 protein: CATSILRTVQAEAFF. CDR3 nucleotides: TGTGCCACCAGCATATTACGGACGGTCCAGGCTGAAGCTTTCTTT. The chain couples TRBV15 to TRBJ1-1; D ambiguous. This CDR3 is built from 15 residues. V lost 4 bases and J lost 6, with 18 bases in between. CDR1 and CDR2 (germline): LNHNV, YYDKDF (reference sequence).

The chain joins TRBV5-1 to TRBJ2-1, with 7 nucleotides matching TRBD2. Germline trimming cut 3 bases from V and 6 bases from J; bases unmatched to any gene: 15. The CDR3 is 17 residues long. Germline V gene lookup returns CDR1 SGHRS and CDR2 YFSETQ. CDR3 in amino acids: CASSSGGRSSGGNEQFF. The CDR3 DNA sequence: TGCGCCAGCAGCTCCGGTGGTAGATCTAGCGGAGGCAATGAGCAGTTCTTC. Variable domain in full (rest from reference TRBV5-1 and TRBJ2-1): KAGVTQTPRYLIKTRGQQVTLSCSPISGHRSVSWYQQTPGQGLQFLFEYFSETQRNKGNFPGRFSGRQFSNSRSEMNVSTLELGDSALYLCASSSGGRSSGGNEQFFGPGTRLTVL.

The V call is TRBV6-5, the J call TRBJ1-5; D is perhaps TRBD1 (6 bases). V shed 4 bases and J shed 7 bases, with 20 bases lying between them. Germline lookup yields CDR1 MNHEY and CDR2 SVGAGI. The CDR3 is 16 residues long. CDR3 nucleotides: TGTGCCAGCAGTTCAAACGGAGGGGGGGGTCGGCAGCCCCAGCATTTT. Protein sequence: CASSSNGGGGRQPQHF.

The rearrangement joins TRBV27 to TRBJ2-3, with 7 bases matching TRBD1. J gave up 8 bases and V 10 bases, and 12 bases lay outside the gene matches. CDR3 length: 13 amino acids. Germline CDR1 reads MNHEY; CDR2 reads SMNVEV (reference sequence). The CDR3 here is CATKDRVLSTQYF. The CDR3 nucleotides are TGTGCCACTAAAGACAGGGTCTTAAGTACGCAGTATTTT.

The CDR3 is CASSLPGSSGYEQYF. CDR3 bases: TGCGCCAGCAGCCTGCCGGGTAGTAGCGGCTACGAGCAGTACTTC. The V and J genes are TRBV5-1 and TRBJ2-5; tentative D call: TRBD2 (6 bases). The DNA end favors TRBJ2-7, so the J call may be wrong. The CDR3 has 15 amino acids. Germline V lookup: CDR1 SGHRS, CDR2 YFSETQ.

This clone appeared once. V and J are TRBV5-4 and TRBJ2-3, with TRBD2 matching over 8 bases. J was trimmed by 7 bases and V by 1 base; bases with no gene match: 5. Germline CDR1 reads SGHNT; CDR2 reads YYREEE (reference sequence). CDR3 length: 14 residues. The CDR3 here is CASSLWLAGNTQYF. The CDR3 coding sequence is TGTGCCAGCAGCTTGTGGCTAGCGGGCAATACGCAGTATTTT.

This rearrangement joins TRBV7-9 to TRBJ2-3, with 10 positions matching TRBD2. V lost 2 bases to trimming and J lost 7 bases; unmatched junction nucleotides: 6. The V gene's germline CDR1 is SEHNR and CDR2 FQNEAQ (reference sequence). There are 15 residues in the CDR3. CDR3 sequence reads: CASSLRLAGENTQYF. In DNA form, the CDR3 reads TGTGCCAGCAGCTTACGGCTAGCGGGAGAAAATACGCAGTATTTT.

V gene TRBV9 combines with J gene TRBJ2-1, with a possible D match to TRBD2 (6 bases). The germline gives CDR1 SGDLS, CDR2 YYNGEE. The CDR3 has 14 amino acids. CDR3 loop: CARRGACRGHEQFF. In DNA, the CDR3 is TGTGCACGGCGGGGAGCATGTAGGGGCCATGAGCAGTTCTTC.